A single sample is the source of the 9 T cell receptor beta chains below, sequenced in a study of OX40 agonist ivuxolimab in advanced cancers. Receptor amplification or capture employed the immunoSEQ multiplex PCR assay. TCRdb stores this immuneACCESS table with in-frame sequences only. Part of the clones is absent; in the studies checked, under half of the shortfall reflects unresolved V genes, and no reason is known for the rest. A total of 45,000 to 65,000 clones appear in this sample, about 90% of them only once. The top ten clonotypes cover roughly 7% of the sample. The sequenced sample was CD4+ or CD8+ T cells sorted from blood, obtained in a trial of the OX40 agonist ivuxolimab. The receptors stem from an adult with an advanced solid tumor such as melanoma, head and neck, liver or kidney cancer.

V and J are TRBV19 and TRBJ2-2; no reliable D call. The CDR3 is made up of 12 amino acids. Germline assignment: CDR1 LNHDA and CDR2 SQIVND (reference sequence). Trimming removed 8 bases at V and 5 bases at J, with 9 bases between. CDR3 region: CASVGWTGELFF. DNA of the CDR3: TGTGCCAGTGTGGGGTGGACCGGGGAGCTGTTTTTT.

CDR3 in amino acids: CASQNGGLSTDTQYF. The CDR3 DNA follows: TGTGCCAGCCAAAATGGGGGACTTAGCACAGATACGCAGTATTTT. The V call is TRBV2, the J call TRBJ2-3, with a tentative D call TRBD2 (6 bases). The CDR3 is 15 amino acids. Germline assignment: CDR1 SNHLY and CDR2 FYNNEI. The V end was cut by 8 bases, the J end by 0 bases, with 15 bases between. Full variable domain (rest looked up from reference TRBV2 and TRBJ2-3): EPEVTQTPSHQVTQMGQEVILRCVPISNHLYFYWYRQILGQKVEFLVSFYNNEISEKSEIFDDQFSVERPDGSNFTLKIRSTKLEDSAMYFCASQNGGLSTDTQYFGPGTRLTVL.

The chain employs TRBV27 and TRBJ2-7; the match to TRBD2 covers 7 bases. Losses at the gene ends were 5 bases for V and 6 bases for J; bases not matched to a gene: 13. Germline values: CDR1 MNHEY, CDR2 SMNVEV (reference sequence). CDR3 size: 15 residues. The CDR3 spells CASSPGTMGNGEQYF. CDR3 nucleotide sequence: TGTGCCAGCAGTCCCGGGACTATGGGTAACGGCGAGCAGTACTTC.

V and J are TRBV5-5 and TRBJ2-7, with TRBD1 as a possible D gene (5 bases). Germline values: CDR1 SGHKS, CDR2 YYEKEE (reference sequence). The V end lost 0 bases, the J end lost 3 bases, and 19 bases lay between the germline ends. The CDR3 contains 17 residues. DNA for the CDR3: TGTGCCAGCAGCTTGGCGGCTCAGGGTAATCGAAACTACGAGCAGTACTTC. Protein product: CASSLAAQGNRNYEQYF.

V and J are TRBV2 and TRBJ2-7, with 9 bases matching TRBD2. V lost 7 bases, J lost 6 bases, and 1 base stayed unmatched. The CDR3 length is 11 residues. Per germline, CDR1 SNHLY and CDR2 FYNNEI. The CDR3 DNA reads as TGTGCCAGCAATAGCGGGAGCGAGCAGTACTTC. Its protein is CASNSGSEQYF.

V is TRBV5-1 and J is TRBJ1-1; D is perhaps TRBD1 (6 bases). V dropped 4 bases and J dropped 1 base, with 11 bases sitting between them. Per germline, CDR1 SGHRS and CDR2 YFSETQ. The CDR3 extends over 14 amino acids. CDR3 sequence reads: CASSPGHPNTEAFF. In DNA, the CDR3 is TGCGCCAGCAGCCCGGGACACCCGAACACTGAAGCTTTCTTT. The full variable domain, completed using reference TRBV5-1 and TRBJ1-1, is KAGVTQTPRYLIKTRGQQVTLSCSPISGHRSVSWYQQTPGQGLQFLFEYFSETQRNKGNFPGRFSGRQFSNSRSEMNVSTLELGDSALYLCASSPGHPNTEAFFGQGTRLTVV.

V usage is TRBV18 and J usage is TRBJ1-5, with D hard to call. Germline V gives CDR1 KGHSH, CDR2 LQKENI. This CDR3 comprises 16 residues. V was cut by 3 bases and J by 0 bases, with 12 bases left in between. DNA for the CDR3: TGTGCCAGCTCACCTGTGGCGGATAATAGCAATCAGCCCCAGCATTTT. Its translation is CASSPVADNSNQPQHF.

V is TRBV6-1 and J is TRBJ1-4; weak D call: TRBD1 (6 bases). V was clipped by 2 bases and J by 8 bases, with 15 bases between them. CDR1 and CDR2 (germline): MNHNS, SASEGT. The CDR3 is made up of 15 amino acids. Written as DNA, the CDR3 is TGTGCCAGCAGTGAACAACAGGGTAGCGGGGAAAAACTGTTTTTT. Its translation is CASSEQQGSGEKLFF.

The V gene is TRBV19, the J gene TRBJ2-7; 8 nucleotides line up with TRBD1. Germline values: CDR1 LNHDA, CDR2 SQIVND (reference sequence). V dropped 6 bases and J dropped 2; count of bases not matched to a gene: 6. The CDR3 contains 14 residues. The DNA for the CDR3 is TGTGCCAGTAGACCGACGGACAGGGCCTACGAGCAGTACTTC. Protein product: CASRPTDRAYEQYF.